The 10 T cell receptor beta chains listed next were all sequenced from one sample in a study of long-term antiretroviral therapy in people with HIV. Assay version v3.0 of immunoSEQ was used, and it was run at survey level. Assay used: immunoSEQ multiplex PCR; TCRdb lists only in-frame clones, some missing. The sample has under 20,000 clones, 65% to 85% seen once; the top ten hold under 5.5%. Sequenced material: unsorted PBMCs, taken 0.1 years before starting antiretroviral therapy. These receptors came from a man aged 18-30 years with HIV.

The J gene is TRBJ2-3, the V gene TRBV7-8, with 7 nucleotides matching TRBD2. With V trimmed by 4 bases and J by 4 bases, 11 bases remained unmatched. Germline V lookup: CDR1 SGHVS, CDR2 FQNEAQ. The CDR3 contains 16 residues. This CDR3 is CASSYLAGRGPDTQYF. Here the CDR3 DNA reads TGTGCCAGCAGCTATCTCGCGGGGAGGGGCCCAGATACGCAGTATTTT.

The CDR3 loop is CASSQGQGATEAFF. Here the CDR3 DNA reads TGTGCCAGTAGTCAAGGACAGGGTGCCACTGAAGCTTTCTTT. The rearrangement joins TRBV19 to TRBJ1-1, with 8 bases matching TRBD1. This CDR3 region has 14 residues. The germline gives CDR1 LNHDA, CDR2 SQIVND (reference sequence). Unmatched junction bases numbered 6, after V lost 5 bases and J lost 4 bases.

This clone was counted only a few times. The chain couples TRBV7-8 to TRBJ2-1; TRBD1 is a possible D gene (6 bases). Germline CDR1 is SGHVS and CDR2 is FQNEAQ. With 2 bases removed from V and 1 base from J, the gap between germline ends came to 9 bases. CDR3 length: 15 amino acids. In DNA, the CDR3 is TGTGCCAGCAGCTTACAGCAGGGGTCCTACAATGAGCAGTTCTTC. Protein sequence: CASSLQQGSYNEQFF. The whole variable domain, filled in from reference TRBV7-8 and TRBJ2-1, reads GAGVSQSPRYKVAKRGQDVALRCDPISGHVSLFWYQQALGQGPEFLTYFQNEAQLDKSGLPSDRFFAERPEGSVSTLKIQRTQQEDSAVYLCASSLQQGSYNEQFFGPGTRLTVL.

The chain couples TRBV5-1 to TRBJ2-3; possible D gene TRBD2, 5 bases. The V gene lost 0 bases and the J gene lost 1 base, with 12 bases spanning the gap. This CDR3 spans 16 amino acids. Germline V lookup: CDR1 SGHRS, CDR2 YFSETQ. The CDR3 is CASSLGVFGGTDTQYF. The CDR3 DNA follows: TGCGCCAGCAGCTTGGGGGTTTTCGGGGGCACAGATACGCAGTATTTT.

The chain couples TRBV11-2 to TRBJ1-2; D possibly corresponds to TRBD1 (5 bases). Trimming shortened V by 5 bases and J by 5 bases, and 12 bases separated the two germline ends. CDR1 SGHAT and CDR2 FQNNGV come from the germline V gene. This CDR3 region has 13 residues. In nucleotides, the CDR3 is TGTGCCAGCAGCGCGGGGAGGGGATATGGCTACACCTTC. Residues: CASSAGRGYGYTF.

The chain uses TRBV28 and TRBJ1-5; D call uncertain. V was clipped by 3 bases and J by 5 bases, with 20 bases between them. The CDR3 runs 17 residues. CDR1 and CDR2 (germline): MDHEN, SYDVKM. The CDR3 loop reads CASSFPLTVMEHQPQHF. The CDR3 region has the DNA TGTGCCAGCAGTTTCCCCCTTACAGTGATGGAGCATCAGCCCCAGCATTTT.

The chain uses TRBV28 and TRBJ2-5; D perhaps matches TRBD2 (6 bases). This CDR3 spans 16 amino acids. The germline V gene has CDR1 MDHEN and CDR2 SYDVKM. V lost 6 bases, J lost 1 base, and 18 bases lay in between. The CDR3 spells CASSLAGTSIQETQYF. In nucleotides, the CDR3 is TGTGCCAGCAGCCTAGCCGGGACTTCAATCCAAGAGACCCAGTACTTC.

This chain joins TRBV2 and TRBJ1-2; no reliable D call. CDR1 SNHLY and CDR2 FYNNEI come from the germline V gene. The length of the CDR3 is 13 residues. The V end was cut by 3 bases, the J end by 5 bases, with 10 bases between. CDR3 in amino acids: CASSDVWRYGYTF. Here the CDR3 DNA reads TGTGCCAGCAGTGATGTGTGGAGGTATGGCTACACCTTC.

Points on this clone: One junction end disagrees with the germline gene, perhaps due to a read error. CDR3 bases: TGTGCCAGCAGTGGGACAACTTATGAAAAACTGTTTTTT. It encodes CASSGTTYEKLFF. The rearrangement links TRBV28 to TRBJ1-4; tentative D call: TRBD1 (6 bases). Germline CDR1 reads MDHEN; CDR2 reads SYDVKM. CDR3 length: 13 amino acids. The whole variable domain, filled in from reference TRBV28 and TRBJ1-4, reads DVKVTQSSRYLVKRTGEKVFLECVQDMDHENMFWYRQDPGLGLRLIYFSYDVKMKEKGDIPEGYSVSREKKERFSLILESASTNQTSMYLCASSGTTYEKLFFGSGTQLSVL.

This chain links TRBV4-1 with TRBJ1-4, with D tentatively TRBD1 (5 bases). Germline CDR1 MGHRA, CDR2 YSYEKL. V lost 3 bases and J lost 0, with 11 bases in between. The CDR3 sequence is 16 residues long. CDR3 region: CASSQSGHATNEKLFF. In nucleotides, the CDR3 is TGCGCCAGCAGCCAGTCAGGGCACGCAACTAATGAAAAACTGTTTTTT.